A selection of T cell receptor beta chains follows, all from one sample in a study of memory CD4+ T cells and cytomegalovirus serostatus. Repertoires were generated with immunoSEQ multiplex PCR, while TCRdb's copy carries only in-frame clones and drops some. The data contain under 100,000 clones, around 80% of them singletons. Source material: memory CD4+ T cells from blood. The receptors come from an adult in good health and CMV-seronegative. CDR3s include the opening cysteine and the closing phenylalanine or tryptophan.

V: TRBV7-3
J: TRBJ2-1
CDR3: CASSRGTSGLWGEQFF

V: TRBV19
J: TRBJ1-1
CDR3: CASTVAGDTEAFF

V: TRBV18
J: TRBJ2-6
CDR3: CASSPQAISSGANVLTF

V: TRBV4-2
J: TRBJ2-2
CDR3: CASSQDRGGAGELFF

V: TRBV6-1
J: TRBJ2-7
CDR3: CASIFRDNLYEQYF

V: TRBV18
J: TRBJ1-2
CDR3: CASSPPQGRDYGYTF

V: TRBV2
J: TRBJ2-7
CDR3: CASRLGGGTYEQYF

V: TRBV29-1
J: TRBJ1-1
CDR3: CSTTVQDMNTEAFF

V: TRBV30
J: TRBJ1-3
CDR3: CAWEGGAGTIYF

V: TRBV28
J: TRBJ1-5
CDR3: CASSSDGLANQPQHF

V: TRBV27
J: TRBJ2-7
CDR3: CASSSAGRVSYEQYF

V: TRBV14
J: TRBJ1-4
CDR3: CASSQEGRANEKLFF

V: TRBV6-5
J: TRBJ2-3
CDR3: CASSFGASTDTQYF

V: TRBV25-1
J: TRBJ2-5
CDR3: CASSEFGGKETQYF

V: TRBV7-9
J: TRBJ2-2
CDR3: CASSHSLGDTGELFF

V: TRBV6-5
J: TRBJ2-7
CDR3: CASSYGGTGAYEQYF

V: TRBV21-1
J: TRBJ1-1
CDR3: CARGGRRHTEAFF

V: TRBV7-7
J: TRBJ1-5
CDR3: CASSLGDRSNQPQHF

V: TRBV18
J: TRBJ1-6
CDR3: CASSPNGEDSPLHF

V: TRBV19
J: TRBJ1-2
CDR3: CASSEGRTETYGYTF

V: TRBV19
J: TRBJ1-1
CDR3: CASSDSLRGNTEAFF

V: TRBV19
J: TRBJ1-1
CDR3: CASSTREGNTEAFF

V: TRBV25-1
J: TRBJ2-1
CDR3: CASSARTGGNNEQFF

V: TRBV20-1
J: TRBJ1-4
CDR3: CSAGRDEKLFF

V: TRBV6-6
J: TRBJ2-4
CDR3: CASSSSGGNIQYF

V: TRBV4-2
J: TRBJ1-1
CDR3: CASTPVGRGTEAFF

V: TRBV10-3
J: TRBJ1-5
CDR3: CAISEGQGGQPQHF

V: TRBV5-4
J: TRBJ2-3
CDR3: CASSPWEGGTDTQYF

V: TRBV28
J: TRBJ1-2
CDR3: CASSPPGQLFYGYTF

V: TRBV7-9
J: TRBJ2-7
CDR3: CASSIIRDRGAEQYF

V: TRBV7-3
J: TRBJ1-6
CDR3: CASSLGHTNSPLHF

V: TRBV7-8
J: TRBJ1-3
CDR3: CASTSIRWTGENTIYF

V: TRBV23-1
J: TRBJ2-7
CDR3: CASSLSYEQYF

V: TRBV4-1
J: TRBJ1-5
CDR3: CASSQDYQGYQPQHF

V: TRBV11-2
J: TRBJ2-3
CDR3: CASSFGQGPSTDTQYF

V: TRBV10-3
J: TRBJ1-4
CDR3: CAISAGQGPVNPEKLFF

V: TRBV10-3
J: TRBJ1-1
CDR3: CAISRPEGSTEAFF

V: TRBV11-2
J: TRBJ1-2
CDR3: CASSLPRTGVKPTF

V: TRBV28
J: TRBJ1-2
CDR3: CASNQGWGKYGYTF

V: TRBV7-2
J: TRBJ2-7
CDR3: CASSFGSSAGYEQYF

V: TRBV18
J: TRBJ1-4
CDR3: CASSPLQGREKLFF

V: TRBV5-4
J: TRBJ1-6
CDR3: CASSSPSVNSPLHF

V: TRBV28
J: TRBJ1-4
CDR3: CASKFVGGGEKLFF

V: TRBV5-6
J: TRBJ1-2
CDR3: CASSLKGQTYGYTF

V: TRBV29-1
J: TRBJ2-7
CDR3: CSVAGQNSYEQYF

V: TRBV19
J: TRBJ2-7
CDR3: CATSGPGEQYF

V: TRBV6-5
J: TRBJ2-1
CDR3: CASSYSRQPSYNEQFF

V: TRBV11-2
J: TRBJ1-4
CDR3: CASSLSRTGWSNEKLFF